A selection of T cell receptor beta chains follows, all from one sample in a study of T cell repertoires in cytomegalovirus infection. TCRdb fed the reads into MiXCR, producing one record per CDR3 protein. In the table there are under 350,000 distinct CDR3 sequences, about a tenth of which are singletons. Sequencing was carried out using PBMCs. All receptors derive from a human donor in good health (CMV status not recorded). Some clones in this sample may be carry-over from other donors' samples. CDR3s include the opening cysteine and the closing phenylalanine or tryptophan. Each record gives: clone size, J gene, V gene, D gene, CDR3 DNA, CDR3 protein. D genes are given only for firm matches. Where a row states a size, it is once, few, many or the class of an expanded clone; other rows omit it.

>many|TRBJ2-2|TRBV2|NA
TGTGCCTCCGAGGGCAGGTCTAACACCGGGGAGCTGTTTTTT
CASEGRSNTGELFF
>many|TRBJ2-3|TRBV15|TRBD2
TGTGCCACCAGCAGCCGGGACTACTCCACAGATACGCAGTATTTT
CATSSRDYSTDTQYF
>many|TRBJ2-4|TRBV19|NA
TGTGCCAGTAGTATAGATGGACCACAAAACATTCAGTACTTC
CASSIDGPQNIQYF
>many|TRBJ2-7|TRBV5-4|TRBD1
TGTGCCAGCAGCCGGACAGGGGACTACGAGCAGTACTTC
CASSRTGDYEQYF
>many|TRBJ2-5|TRBV2|NA
TGTGCCAGCATCCGGGGCGAGGGTTCAAAGACCCAGTACTTC
CASIRGEGSKTQYF
>few|TRBJ2-1|TRBV9|TRBD2
TGTGCCAGCAGCGTAGGTTGGCTAGCGGGGGCCTCCTCCTACAATGAGCAGTTCTTC
CASSVGWLAGASSYNEQFF
>NA|TRBJ1-2|TRBV23-1|TRBD1
TGCGCCAGCAGTACAGGGGGCCATGGCTATGGCTACACCTTC
CASSTGGHGYGYTF
>many|TRBJ1-1|TRBV6-2/TRBV6-3|TRBD1
TGTGCCACCACTCAAGGACAGGGGGCGAACACTGAAGCTTTCTTT
CATTQGQGANTEAFF
>many|TRBJ2-3|TRBV6-1|NA
TGTGCCAGCAGTGAAGTTAGGGAAGATACGCAGTATTTT
CASSEVREDTQYF
>NA|TRBJ2-1|TRBV6-2/TRBV6-3|NA
TGTGCCAGCACCCATCCGGGGCAGAACAATGAGCAGTTCTTC
CASTHPGQNNEQFF
>many|TRBJ2-1|TRBV19|TRBD1
TGTGCCAGTAGTCCACAGGGGGGCCGCGATGAGCAGTTCTTC
CASSPQGGRDEQFF
>many|TRBJ2-7|TRBV10-3|TRBD2
TGTGCCATCAGTGAGTCGAGCGGGGTCTACGAGCAGTACTTC
CAISESSGVYEQYF
>NA|TRBJ1-1|TRBV5-1|TRBD1
TGCGCCAGCACAGACAGGGTGGGGAACACTGAAGCTTTCTTT
CASTDRVGNTEAFF
>many|TRBJ2-3|TRBV20-1|NA
TGCAGTGCCCTTACTAGCACAGATACGCAGTATTTT
CSALTSTDTQYF
>NA|TRBJ1-1|TRBV20-1|NA
TGCAGTGCTCCTCTCGGGGGGGGGGACACTGAAGCTTTCTTT
CSAPLGGGDTEAFF
>many|TRBJ2-5|TRBV20-1|TRBD1
TGCAGTGCTAGAGGGACAGGGCGGTTCGAGACCCAGTACTTC
CSARGTGRFETQYF
>many|TRBJ2-5|TRBV20-1|NA
TGCAGTGCTAGAGATCGGGCAGGCCAAGAGACCCAGTACTTC
CSARDRAGQETQYF
>few|TRBJ2-1|TRBV20-1|TRBD1
TGCAGTGGGCGACAGGGGGCGGTTGGCAATGAGCAGTTCTTC
CSGRQGAVGNEQFF
>many|TRBJ1-5|TRBV29-1|TRBD1
TGCAGCGTTGCGGGGACAGGTGGCAATCAGCCCCAGCATTTT
CSVAGTGGNQPQHF
>many|TRBJ2-7|TRBV29-1|TRBD1
TGCAGCGTACGTTCCCGGGACAGTACGGGCGAGCAGTACTTC
CSVRSRDSTGEQYF
>many|TRBJ1-5|TRBV6-6|NA
TGTGCCAGCAGTTACTCGGCAGGGGATGTGAGCAATCAGCCCCAGCATTTT
CASSYSAGDVSNQPQHF
>few|TRBJ2-7|TRBV10-3|NA
TGTGCCATCAGTGACCCGAATGTCTACGAGCAGTACTTC
CAISDPNVYEQYF
>many|TRBJ2-1|TRBV19|TRBD1
TGTGCCAGTAGTAGCCTGACAGGGGGGGCCTACAATGAGCAGTTCTTC
CASSSLTGGAYNEQFF
>NA|TRBJ1-1|TRBV29-1|NA
TGCAGCGTCGGACTGTTGGCGAACACTGAAGCTTTCTTT
CSVGLLANTEAFF
>NA|TRBJ2-1|TRBV20-1|NA
TGCAGTGCTACCTCCTTGCGGGATTCCTACAATGAGCAGTTCTTC
CSATSLRDSYNEQFF
>NA|TRBJ2-3|TRBV20-1|NA
TGCAGTGTGCCCAGTGGGGGGGATACGCAGTATTTT
CSVPSGGDTQYF
>many|TRBJ2-1|TRBV7-3|TRBD1
TGTGCCAGCAGGCCCACAGGGGACAATGAGCAGTTCTTC
CASRPTGDNEQFF
>NA|TRBJ2-1|TRBV2|TRBD2
TGTGCCAGCAGTGAAGTCCTGGCTAGCGGGGGTAATGAGCAGTTCTTC
CASSEVLASGGNEQFF
>many|TRBJ2-5|TRBV12-3/TRBV12-4|TRBD1
TGTGCCAGCAGTCCCACCGAGGGGGCGGCAAAGACCCAGTACTTC
CASSPTEGAAKTQYF
>many|TRBJ2-2|TRBV29-1|NA
TGCAGCGTTGAAGTTTTCGCGGACACCGGGGAGCTGTTTTTT
CSVEVFADTGELFF
>many|TRBJ2-2|TRBV6-2/TRBV6-3|NA
TGTGCCAGCAATAATGGTGGGGAGCTGTTTTTT
CASNNGGELFF
>many|TRBJ1-1|TRBV7-8|NA
TGTGCCAGCAGCGTCGACAGGTGGGAAGCTTTCTTT
CASSVDRWEAFF
>many|TRBJ1-2|TRBV7-9|TRBD1
TGTGCCAGCAGCACGACAGGGGGCGGCTACACCTTC
CASSTTGGGYTF
>many|TRBJ2-3|TRBV7-2|NA
TGTGCCAGCAGCCACCGCTGGGCGGGGGCTGGGAGGAATACGCAGTATTTT
CASSHRWAGAGRNTQYF
>many|TRBJ2-3|TRBV6-2/TRBV6-3|NA
TGTGCCAGCCTTCTCGCAGCAAGCACAGATACGCAGTATTTT
CASLLAASTDTQYF
>many|TRBJ1-2|TRBV7-2|TRBD1
TGTGCCAGCAGCTTTCACCAGGGGGCAAAGAGGGGCTACACCTTC
CASSFHQGAKRGYTF
>few|TRBJ2-3|TRBV20-1|NA
TGCAGTGCTAGAAACAGGATAATCCCAGATACGCAGTATTTT
CSARNRIIPDTQYF
>NA|TRBJ1-6|TRBV14|NA
TGTGCCAGCAGCCAAGTCGGGAACAACTATAATTCACCCCTCCACTTT
CASSQVGNNYNSPLHF
>many|TRBJ2-1|TRBV5-1|NA
TGCGCCAGCAGCTTGGGCCCTACGGGGAAGATTGAGCAGTTCTTC
CASSLGPTGKIEQFF
>many|TRBJ2-1|TRBV2|NA
TGTGCCAGTCTGGACACCTACAATGAGCAGTTCTTC
CASLDTYNEQFF
>NA|TRBJ2-5|TRBV5-1|TRBD2
TGCGCCAGCAGTTATTCAGCGGGGGGACAAGAGACCCAGTACTTC
CASSYSAGGQETQYF
>NA|TRBJ2-2|TRBV6-5|TRBD1
TGTGCCAGCAGCCTTGGACAGGGGATGGCCGGGGAGCTGTTTTTT
CASSLGQGMAGELFF
>many|TRBJ1-2|TRBV7-2|TRBD1
TGTGCCAGCAGCTTAGTCGGGACAGGGGCCGGCACTAACTATGGCTACACCTTC
CASSLVGTGAGTNYGYTF
>many|TRBJ1-1|TRBV7-9|TRBD1
TGTGCCAGCACGCCTGAAGGACAGGGCCGGGATGAAGCTTTCTTT
CASTPEGQGRDEAFF
>NA|TRBJ2-5|TRBV20-1|NA
TGCAGTGCTAGAGGCCATAGCGAGGAGGAGACCCAGTACTTC
CSARGHSEEETQYF
>NA|TRBJ1-3|TRBV7-9|NA
TGTGCCAGCAGCTTAGTTGTCGCCTTAGGTGGAAACACCATATATTTT
CASSLVVALGGNTIYF
>few|TRBJ2-7|TRBV20-1|TRBD1
TGCAGTGCACCAAGGCCGGGACAGCTCTACGAGCAGTACTTC
CSAPRPGQLYEQYF
>many|TRBJ2-5|TRBV10-3|TRBD2
TGTGCCATCAGTCCGGGACTAGCGGGAAGAGAGACCCAGTACTTC
CAISPGLAGRETQYF
>many|TRBJ2-4|TRBV20-1|TRBD1
TGCAGTGCAAAGACAGGGTGGGCCAAAAACATTCAGTACTTC
CSAKTGWAKNIQYF